This T cell receptor beta chain was identified during a study of blood T cell repertoires in COVID-19. For the study at large: In each case, the material was cDNA or gDNA derived from T cells, B-cell-depleted T cells, or PBMCs.

The CDR3 is 15 amino acids. V lost 3 bases and J lost 3, with 15 bases in between. Germline CDR1 reads WNHNN; CDR2 reads SYGVQD (reference sequence). As handled by the study authors: Estimation of nucleated cell counts was performed using reference gene primer amplification. Some clones are missing from TCRdb's copy, which holds only in-frame ones; the method was immunoSEQ multiplex PCR. That table supplies the V and J calls and clone size; D and trimming were determined from the DNA. The table has fewer than 100,000 clones, over 75% seen once. The chain joins TRBV10-1 to TRBJ2-7; D perhaps matches TRBD2 (7 bases). This TCR was sampled from a human donor with acute or convalescent COVID-19. The donor label of this sample is uncertain. The sample taken for sequencing was peripheral blood. This CDR3 reads CASSEVGGASYEQYF. The CDR3 DNA sequence: TGCGCCAGCAGTGAAGTGGGGGGGGCAAGCTACGAGCAGTACTTC.